This T cell receptor (beta chain) was found in a study of blood T cells in healthy people across ages. The germline CDR1 and CDR2 sequences are SGHKS and YYEKEE (reference sequence). V was pared by 1 base and J by 5 bases, with 6 bases of the junction left unmatched. The CDR3 totals 17 residues. Turning to this clonotype: Its antigen remains unidentified.

General study findings and limits: A greater number of naive CD4+ cells and higher diversity distinguished long-lived donors from aged donors. In older individuals, TCR beta diversity per million T cells was lower, falling roughly linearly with age.

A second 7 to 11 cycle PCR used barcoded and J-beta primers. TCRdb fed the 5' RACE reads into MiXCR, producing one record per CDR3 protein. This table holds 600,000 or so distinct CDR3 sequences, 40% to 50% found once. This clonotype was obtained from a man older than 75 in good health. The specimen sequenced was blood. The gene calls are TRBV5-5 and TRBJ2-3, with 14 bases lining up with TRBD2. CDR3 region: CASSLPGLAGGRDTQYF. DNA for the CDR3: TGTGCCAGCAGCTTGCCCGGACTAGCGGGGGGCAGAGATACGCAGTATTTT.